These T cell receptor beta chains were read from a single sample in a study of T cell repertoires in cytomegalovirus infection. TCRdb re-derived calls from the reads in MiXCR, one entry per CDR3 protein. The repertoire holds over 450,000 distinct CDR3 sequences, with about 10% as singletons. What was sequenced was PBMCs. The receptors originated from a human donor in good health (CMV status not recorded). Some clones in this sample may be carry-over from other donors' samples. Each CDR3 is given with its conserved first and last residue.

j_call | v_call | cdr3_length | cdr3_aa
TRBJ2-5 | TRBV6-5 | 11 | CASSWGETQYF
TRBJ2-5 | TRBV7-6 | 15 | CASSPRPDRGGTQYF
TRBJ1-2 | TRBV20-1 | 14 | CSASGGGGGYGYTF
TRBJ1-3 | TRBV4-2 | 14 | CASSQDPGGNTIYF
TRBJ2-1 | TRBV29-1 | 14 | CSVEEGGSYNEQFF
TRBJ2-2 | TRBV19 | 15 | CASSPDRGANGELFF
TRBJ2-3 | TRBV7-6 | 17 | CASSLAEWEKRVDTQYF
TRBJ2-5 | TRBV29-1 | 14 | CSVSGASRGDVQYF
TRBJ2-1 | TRBV27 | 16 | CASSLQRERLHNEQFF
TRBJ1-4 | TRBV7-8 | 13 | CASSLAGAEKLFF
TRBJ2-1 | TRBV12-5 | 12 | CASGLSGGEQFF
TRBJ2-5 | TRBV29-1 | 14 | CSVASRGTEETQYF
TRBJ2-2 | TRBV10-3 | 14 | CATDRGLNTGELFF
TRBJ2-2 | TRBV2 | 18 | CASSAIGQLKSQSGELFF
TRBJ2-1 | TRBV28 | 15 | CASSLQREGPDEQFF
TRBJ1-5 | TRBV6-1 | 15 | CASSETPGGNQPQHF
TRBJ2-1 | TRBV7-2 | 15 | CASSLGTISYNEQFF
TRBJ1-1 | TRBV6-5 | 16 | CASSYSSEAGEGEAFF
TRBJ2-1 | TRBV7-9 | 16 | CASSGPDRRSYNEQFF
TRBJ1-2 | TRBV6-6 | 15 | CASSPPQGLAGGYTF
TRBJ1-4 | TRBV4-1 | 13 | CASSQAVLDRVFF
TRBJ2-6 | TRBV10-3 | 17 | CAISESRGGSGANVLTF
TRBJ1-1 | TRBV3-1 | 18 | CASSQAGGPHKWYTEAFF
TRBJ2-7 | TRBV11-1 | 14 | CASSPRDRNYEQYF
TRBJ1-4 | TRBV4-2 | 15 | CASKAPGQGSEKLFF
TRBJ2-7 | TRBV5-1 | 15 | CASSLGQGPTYEQYF
TRBJ2-3 | TRBV28 | 15 | CASSLYRSSTDTQYF
TRBJ1-2 | TRBV29-1 | 13 | CSAGGERGYGYTF
TRBJ2-7 | TRBV2 | 16 | CASSEAGTGGFYEQYF
TRBJ2-1 | TRBV3-1 | 18 | CASSQEFASGRRGNEQFF
TRBJ2-3 | TRBV5-1 | 14 | CASTSGGGTDTQYF
TRBJ2-2 | TRBV4-1 | 13 | CASSHSGTGELFF
TRBJ2-1 | TRBV12-3/TRBV12-4 | 12 | CASRSRDEGQFF
TRBJ2-3 | TRBV5-4 | 14 | CASSLWANTDTQYF
TRBJ2-7 | TRBV20-1 | 14 | CSARPGTSIYEQYF
TRBJ2-2 | TRBV18 | 16 | CASSPRIGEDTGELFF
TRBJ1-1 | TRBV11-3 | 15 | CASSLGGQGATEAFF
TRBJ1-6 | TRBV23-1 | 15 | CASSQSKGPNSPLHF
TRBJ2-7 | TRBV20-1 | 15 | CSARRTGTGTYEQYF
TRBJ1-1 | TRBV5-4 | 14 | CASSSGGVGTEAFF
TRBJ2-1 | TRBV6-2/TRBV6-3 | 15 | CASSLTQGAGNEQFF
TRBJ2-7 | TRBV7-9 | 15 | CASSLLPGQGREQYF
TRBJ2-7 | TRBV4-1 | 14 | CASSPPGDGYEQYF
TRBJ2-1 | TRBV6-5 | 13 | CASTRDNNNEQFF
TRBJ1-3 | TRBV20-1 | 16 | CSARPPGILLRDTIYF
TRBJ2-3 | TRBV5-6 | 17 | CASIPGLAGERGDTQYF
TRBJ1-4 | TRBV12-3/TRBV12-4 | 13 | CASNRGTGEKLFF
TRBJ2-7 | TRBV6-5 | 15 | CASSYSGGSTYEQYF
TRBJ1-1 | TRBV28 | 14 | CASSSHRGNTEAFF
TRBJ2-7 | TRBV7-3 | 14 | CASSLGQGEDEQYF
TRBJ1-2 | TRBV9 | 16 | CASSVKGDRANYGYTF
TRBJ2-7 | TRBV29-1 | 12 | CSVARGSQEQYF
TRBJ2-6 | TRBV19 | 16 | CASSPGQGSGANVLTF
TRBJ1-1 | TRBV4-2 | 13 | CASSLKLNTEAFF
TRBJ1-2 | TRBV29-1 | 13 | CSVDRTGRGGYTF
TRBJ1-5 | TRBV19 | 13 | CASSPTGAQPQHF
TRBJ2-3 | TRBV5-4 | 20 | CASSRVGFPGLATLTDTQYF